Listed below are T cell receptor beta chains from one sample, sequenced in a study of blood T cell repertoires in COVID-19. Produced via immunoSEQ multiplex PCR; TCRdb's table is partial and in-frame only. The table lists 90,000 to 120,000 clones, approximately 90% of them singletons. The sample consisted of peripheral blood. These receptors came from a man between 45 and 60 years old with active or convalescent COVID-19. Both conserved end residues are part of each CDR3. The D gene is left open where the match is weak. Some rows have no size entry. The others give once, few or many, or a class for an expanded clone.

>TRBJ2-7|.|TRBV6-2/TRBV6-3|TRBD2
CASSPRLAGVAYEQYF
TGTGCCAGCAGCCCCCGACTAGCGGGAGTCGCCTACGAGCAGTACTTC
>TRBJ1-5|.|TRBV10-1|.
CASRTGPYSNQPQHF
TGCGCCAGCAGAACAGGCCCTTATAGCAATCAGCCCCAGCATTTT
>TRBJ1-6|.|TRBV28|.
CATGRPRGNSPLHF
TGTGCCACCGGGCGCCCACGGGGAAATTCACCCCTCCACTTT
>TRBJ1-4|.|TRBV11-2|TRBD1
CASSRGTVFNEKLFF
TGTGCCAGCAGCCGGGGGACAGTCTTTAATGAAAAACTGTTTTTT
>TRBJ1-1|.|TRBV24-1|.
CATSDRGQNTEAFF
TGTGCCACCAGTGATCGGGGTCAGAACACTGAAGCTTTCTTT
>TRBJ2-7|.|TRBV21-1|.
CASSKVGGLAQPYEQYF
TGTGCCAGCAGCAAAGTCGGGGGACTAGCTCAGCCGTACGAGCAGTACTTC
>TRBJ1-5|.|TRBV7-2|.
CASSLGAGTWAQHF
TGTGCCAGCAGCTTAGGAGCCGGGACTTGGGCCCAGCATTTT
>TRBJ1-5|.|TRBV10-3|TRBD1
CAIRTGGGGPQHF
TGTGCCATCAGAACAGGGGGCGGAGGACCCCAGCATTTT
>TRBJ2-1|.|TRBV7-9|.
CASSLASENEQFF
TGTGCCAGCAGCTTAGCTAGCGAGAATGAGCAGTTCTTC
>TRBJ1-4|.|TRBV27|TRBD1
CASSFMTGSNEKLFF
TGTGCCAGCAGTTTCATGACAGGGTCAAATGAAAAACTGTTTTTT
>TRBJ1-2|few|TRBV24-1|.
CATSDEDSFPYGYTF
TGTGCCACCAGTGATGAGGACAGCTTCCCCTATGGCTACACCTTC
>TRBJ1-4|.|TRBV11-3|TRBD1
CASSEQGAFEKLFF
TGTGCCAGCAGTGAACAGGGGGCTTTTGAAAAACTGTTTTTT
>TRBJ2-5|.|TRBV12-3/TRBV12-4|.
CASSPPTGETQYF
TGTGCCAGCAGCCCTCCCACCGGGGAGACCCAGTACTTC
>TRBJ1-2|.|TRBV19|.
CASSLTGEPNYGYTF
TGTGCCAGTAGCCTTACAGGTGAACCTAACTATGGCTACACCTTC
>TRBJ2-1|.|TRBV28|.
CASISMGLADDNEQFF
TGTGCCAGCATCTCAATGGGGTTAGCGGACGACAATGAGCAGTTCTTC
>TRBJ1-1|.|TRBV10-2|TRBD1
CASSDPPGTATEAFF
TGCGCCAGCAGTGACCCCCCCGGGACAGCCACTGAAGCTTTCTTT
>TRBJ2-1|few|TRBV27|.
CASSQTDPFYNEQFF
TGTGCCAGCAGTCAGACAGATCCCTTCTACAATGAGCAGTTCTTC
>TRBJ2-5|.|TRBV29-1|TRBD1
CSVDRGQRETQYF
TGCAGCGTGGACAGGGGGCAGCGGGAGACCCAGTACTTC
>TRBJ2-5|.|TRBV30|TRBD2
CAWITSGYYQETQYF
TGTGCCTGGATCACTAGCGGGTATTACCAAGAGACCCAGTACTTC
>TRBJ1-1|few|TRBV5-1|.
CASSLAVGEGGNTEAFF
TGCGCCAGCAGCTTGGCGGTGGGTGAGGGCGGGAACACTGAAGCTTTCTTT
>TRBJ2-5|.|TRBV12-3/TRBV12-4|TRBD2
CASRPGGRETQYF
TGTGCCAGCAGGCCGGGAGGAAGAGAGACCCAGTACTTC
>TRBJ2-7|few|TRBV30|.
CAWIRRGSYEQYF
TGTGCCTGGATCAGGCGGGGTTCCTACGAGCAGTACTTC
>TRBJ2-5|.|TRBV18|.
CASSPSSWAPQETQYF
TGTGCCAGCTCACCAAGTTCGTGGGCCCCCCAAGAGACCCAGTACTTC
>TRBJ2-7|.|TRBV11-2|TRBD2
CASSSPTSGSYEQYF
TGTGCCAGCAGCTCCCCGACTAGCGGGAGTTACGAGCAGTACTTC
>TRBJ2-5|.|TRBV28|.
CASPPHQGPAREDRETQYF
TGTGCCAGCCCCCCTCATCAGGGGCCGGCCAGGGAAGATAGGGAGACCCAGTACTTC
>TRBJ2-7|.|TRBV27|.
CASSLRAESSYEQYF
TGTGCCAGCAGTTTGAGGGCGGAGAGCTCCTACGAGCAGTACTTC